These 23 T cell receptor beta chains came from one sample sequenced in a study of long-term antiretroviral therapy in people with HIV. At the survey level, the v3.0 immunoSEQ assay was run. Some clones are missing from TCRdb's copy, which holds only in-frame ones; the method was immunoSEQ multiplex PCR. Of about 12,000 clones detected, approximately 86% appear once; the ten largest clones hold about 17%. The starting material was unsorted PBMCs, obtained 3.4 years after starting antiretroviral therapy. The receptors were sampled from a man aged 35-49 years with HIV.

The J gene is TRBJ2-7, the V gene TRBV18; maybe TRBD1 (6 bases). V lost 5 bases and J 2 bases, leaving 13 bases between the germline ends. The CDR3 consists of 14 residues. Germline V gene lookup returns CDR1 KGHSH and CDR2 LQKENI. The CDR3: CASSAGQSTYEQYF. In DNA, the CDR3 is TGTGCCAGCTCAGCTGGACAGTCGACCTACGAGCAGTACTTC.

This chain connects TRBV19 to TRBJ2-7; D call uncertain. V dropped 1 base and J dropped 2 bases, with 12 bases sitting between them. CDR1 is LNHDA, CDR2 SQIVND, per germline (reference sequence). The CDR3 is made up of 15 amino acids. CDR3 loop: CASSIGSVFTYEQYF. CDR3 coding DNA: TGTGCCAGTAGTATAGGGTCAGTTTTTACCTACGAGCAGTACTTC.

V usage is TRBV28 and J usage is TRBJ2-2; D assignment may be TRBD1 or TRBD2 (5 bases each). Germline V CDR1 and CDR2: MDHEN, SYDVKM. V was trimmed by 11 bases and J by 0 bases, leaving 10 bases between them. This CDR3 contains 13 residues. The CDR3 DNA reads TGTGCCGAGGGACCAACGAACACCGGGGAGCTGTTTTTT. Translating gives CAEGPTNTGELFF.

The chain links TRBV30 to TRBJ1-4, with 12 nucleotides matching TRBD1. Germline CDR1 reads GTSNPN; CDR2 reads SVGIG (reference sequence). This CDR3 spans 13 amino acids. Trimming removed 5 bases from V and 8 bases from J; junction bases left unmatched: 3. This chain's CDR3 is CAWQGQGAEKLFF. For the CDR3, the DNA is TGTGCCTGGCAGGGACAGGGGGCGGAAAAACTGTTTTTT.

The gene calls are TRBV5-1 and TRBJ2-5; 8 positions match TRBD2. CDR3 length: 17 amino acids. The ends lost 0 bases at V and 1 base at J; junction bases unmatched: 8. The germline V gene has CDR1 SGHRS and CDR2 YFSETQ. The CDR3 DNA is TGCGCCAGCAGCTTGGGAGGGGCTAGCGGGTTCCAAGAGACCCAGTACTTC. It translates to CASSLGGASGFQETQYF.

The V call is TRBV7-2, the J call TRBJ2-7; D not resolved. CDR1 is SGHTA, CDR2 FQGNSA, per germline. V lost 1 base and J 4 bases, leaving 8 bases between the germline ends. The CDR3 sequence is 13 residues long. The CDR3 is CASSLVSEYEQYF. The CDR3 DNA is TGTGCCAGCAGCTTAGTGAGCGAATACGAGCAGTACTTC.

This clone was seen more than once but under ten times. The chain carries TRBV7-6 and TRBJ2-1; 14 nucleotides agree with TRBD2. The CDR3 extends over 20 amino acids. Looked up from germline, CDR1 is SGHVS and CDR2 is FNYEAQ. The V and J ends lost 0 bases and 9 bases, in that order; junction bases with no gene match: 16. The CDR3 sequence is CASSLAPPGTSGREASEQFF. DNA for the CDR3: TGTGCCAGCAGCTTAGCTCCTCCCGGGACTAGCGGGAGAGAGGCAAGTGAGCAGTTCTTC.

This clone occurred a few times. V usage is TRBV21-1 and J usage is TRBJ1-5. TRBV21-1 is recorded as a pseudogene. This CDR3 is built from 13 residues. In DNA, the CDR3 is TGTGCCAGCAGCAAAGTAATGTCGCAGCCCCAGCATTTT. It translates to CASSKVMSQPQHF.

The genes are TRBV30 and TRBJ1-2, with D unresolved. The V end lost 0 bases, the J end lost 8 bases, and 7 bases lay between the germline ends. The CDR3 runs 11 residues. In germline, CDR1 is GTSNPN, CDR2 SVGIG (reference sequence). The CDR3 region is CAWSVFEGYTF. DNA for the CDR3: TGTGCCTGGAGTGTATTTGAGGGCTACACCTTC.

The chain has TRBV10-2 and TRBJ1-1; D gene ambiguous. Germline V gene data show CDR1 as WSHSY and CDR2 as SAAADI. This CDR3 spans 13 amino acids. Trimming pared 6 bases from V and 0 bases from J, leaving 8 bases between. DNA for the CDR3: TGCGCCAGCAGGGGTACACTGAACACTGAAGCTTTCTTT. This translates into CASRGTLNTEAFF.

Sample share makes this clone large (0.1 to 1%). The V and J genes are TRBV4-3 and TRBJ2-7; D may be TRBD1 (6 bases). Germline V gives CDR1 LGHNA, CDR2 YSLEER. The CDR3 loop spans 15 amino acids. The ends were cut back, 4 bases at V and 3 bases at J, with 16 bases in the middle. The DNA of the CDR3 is TGCGCCAGCAGCCTAGAACACAGGGTGGACTACGAGCAGTACTTC. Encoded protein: CASSLEHRVDYEQYF.

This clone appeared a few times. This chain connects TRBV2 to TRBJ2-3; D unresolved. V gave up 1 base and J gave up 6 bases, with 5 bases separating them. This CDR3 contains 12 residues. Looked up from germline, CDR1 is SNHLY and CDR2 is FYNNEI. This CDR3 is CASSEDIDTQYF. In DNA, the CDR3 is TGTGCCAGCAGTGAAGACATTGATACGCAGTATTTT.

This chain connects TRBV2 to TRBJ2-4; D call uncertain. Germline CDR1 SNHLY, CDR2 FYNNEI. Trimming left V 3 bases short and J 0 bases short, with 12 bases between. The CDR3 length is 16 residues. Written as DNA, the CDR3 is TGTGCCAGCAGTGATGTCGGATTTATAGCCAAAAACATTCAGTACTTC. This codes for CASSDVGFIAKNIQYF.

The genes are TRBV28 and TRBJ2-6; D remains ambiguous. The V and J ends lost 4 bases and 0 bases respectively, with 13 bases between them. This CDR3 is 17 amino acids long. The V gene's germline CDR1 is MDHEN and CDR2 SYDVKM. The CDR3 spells CASSSRPRPSGANVLTF. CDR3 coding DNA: TGTGCCAGCAGTTCCCGTCCACGTCCCTCTGGGGCCAACGTCCTGACTTTC.

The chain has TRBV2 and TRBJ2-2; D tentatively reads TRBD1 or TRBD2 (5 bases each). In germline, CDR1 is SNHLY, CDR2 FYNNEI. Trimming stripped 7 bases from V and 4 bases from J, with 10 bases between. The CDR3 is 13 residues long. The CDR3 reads CASKGSLTGELFF. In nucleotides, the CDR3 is TGTGCCAGCAAGGGGAGCCTCACCGGGGAGCTGTTTTTT. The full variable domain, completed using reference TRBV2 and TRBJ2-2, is EPEVTQTPSHQVTQMGQEVILRCVPISNHLYFYWYRQILGQKVEFLVSFYNNEISEKSEIFDDQFSVERPDGSNFTLKIRSTKLEDSAMYFCASKGSLTGELFFGEGSRLTVL.

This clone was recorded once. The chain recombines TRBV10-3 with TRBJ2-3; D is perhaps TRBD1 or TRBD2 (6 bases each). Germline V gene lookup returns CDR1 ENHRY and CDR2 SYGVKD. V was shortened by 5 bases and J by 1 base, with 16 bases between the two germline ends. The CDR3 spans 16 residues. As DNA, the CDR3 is TGTGCCATCAGTCGGGGGCTAGTTACGGGCACAGATACGCAGTATTTT. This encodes CAISRGLVTGTDTQYF.

This chain's CDR3 is CASSFGQGQETQYF. CDR3 nucleotide sequence: TGCGCCAGCAGCTTCGGACAGGGCCAAGAGACCCAGTACTTC. The genes are TRBV5-1 and TRBJ2-5; 8 bases align to TRBD1. The germline gives CDR1 SGHRS, CDR2 YFSETQ. After removal of 2 bases from V and 1 base from J, the junction contained 1 base not matched to a gene. The CDR3 runs to 14 residues.

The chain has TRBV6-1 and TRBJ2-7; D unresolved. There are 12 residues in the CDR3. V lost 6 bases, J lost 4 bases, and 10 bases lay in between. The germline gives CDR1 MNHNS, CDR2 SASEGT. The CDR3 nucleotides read TGTGCCAGCAGCGCAACTCAGTACGAGCAGTACTTC. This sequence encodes CASSATQYEQYF.

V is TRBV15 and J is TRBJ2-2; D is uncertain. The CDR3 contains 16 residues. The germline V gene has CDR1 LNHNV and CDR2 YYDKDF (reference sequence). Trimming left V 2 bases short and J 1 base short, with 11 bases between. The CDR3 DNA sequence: TGTGCCACCAGCAGACTTAGGATGCAGAACACCGGGGAGCTGTTTTTT. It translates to CATSRLRMQNTGELFF.

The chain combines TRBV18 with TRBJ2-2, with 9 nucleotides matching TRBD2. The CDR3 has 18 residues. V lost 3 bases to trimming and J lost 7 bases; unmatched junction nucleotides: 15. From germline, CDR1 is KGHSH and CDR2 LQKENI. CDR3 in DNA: TGTGCCAGCTCACCTCCCTTCGCGCGGGAGGGCCGAGGCGGGGAGCTGTTTTTT. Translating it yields CASSPPFAREGRGGELFF. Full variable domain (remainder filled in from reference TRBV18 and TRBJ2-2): NAGVMQNPRHLVRRRGQEARLRCSPMKGHSHVYWYRQLPEEGLKFMVYLQKENIIDESGMPKERFSAEFPKEGPSILRIQQVVRGDSAAYFCASSPPFAREGRGGELFFGEGSRLTVL.

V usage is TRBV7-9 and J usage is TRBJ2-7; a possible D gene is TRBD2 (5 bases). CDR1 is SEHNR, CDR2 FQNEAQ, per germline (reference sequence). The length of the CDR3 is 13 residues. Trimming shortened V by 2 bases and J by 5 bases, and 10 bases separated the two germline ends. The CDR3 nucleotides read TGTGCCAGCAGCTTAAATCTAGCTGACGAGCAGTACTTC. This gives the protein CASSLNLADEQYF.

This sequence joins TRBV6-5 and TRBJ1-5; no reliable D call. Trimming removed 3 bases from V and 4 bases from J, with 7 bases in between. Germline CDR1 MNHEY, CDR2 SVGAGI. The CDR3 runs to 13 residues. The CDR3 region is CASSYRANQPQHF. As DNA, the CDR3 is TGTGCCAGCAGTTATAGGGCAAATCAGCCCCAGCATTTT.

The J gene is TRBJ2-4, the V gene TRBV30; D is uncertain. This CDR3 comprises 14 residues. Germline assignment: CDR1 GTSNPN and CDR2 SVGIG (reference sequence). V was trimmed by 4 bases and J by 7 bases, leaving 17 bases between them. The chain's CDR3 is CAWKSSATQNIQYF. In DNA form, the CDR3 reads TGTGCCTGGAAGTCGTCTGCCACTCAGAACATTCAGTACTTC.